This T cell receptor (beta chain) is from a study of blood T cells in healthy people across ages. Total RNA, at least 5 micrograms per sample, was extracted from PBMCs. V lost 5 bases to trimming and J lost 6 bases, with 11 bases between them. The CDR3 covers 12 residues. CDR1 SEHNR and CDR2 FQNEAQ come from the germline V gene (reference sequence). Next came a second PCR, run for about 6 to 12 cycles, which used a sample-barcoded 5' primer along with a J-beta primer mix. MiXCR, applied by TCRdb to the 5' RACE reads, yields one record per CDR3 protein. The repertoire holds hundreds of thousands of distinct CDR3 sequences, with approximately 52% as singletons. This clonotype was counted ten times or more.

This TCR derives from a woman at least 80 years old in good health. Sequences were obtained from blood. The genes are TRBV7-9 and TRBJ2-7, with D unclear. DNA for the CDR3: TGTGCCAGCAGCCGATTAACAAGCGAGCAGTACTTC. Translated: CASSRLTSEQYF.